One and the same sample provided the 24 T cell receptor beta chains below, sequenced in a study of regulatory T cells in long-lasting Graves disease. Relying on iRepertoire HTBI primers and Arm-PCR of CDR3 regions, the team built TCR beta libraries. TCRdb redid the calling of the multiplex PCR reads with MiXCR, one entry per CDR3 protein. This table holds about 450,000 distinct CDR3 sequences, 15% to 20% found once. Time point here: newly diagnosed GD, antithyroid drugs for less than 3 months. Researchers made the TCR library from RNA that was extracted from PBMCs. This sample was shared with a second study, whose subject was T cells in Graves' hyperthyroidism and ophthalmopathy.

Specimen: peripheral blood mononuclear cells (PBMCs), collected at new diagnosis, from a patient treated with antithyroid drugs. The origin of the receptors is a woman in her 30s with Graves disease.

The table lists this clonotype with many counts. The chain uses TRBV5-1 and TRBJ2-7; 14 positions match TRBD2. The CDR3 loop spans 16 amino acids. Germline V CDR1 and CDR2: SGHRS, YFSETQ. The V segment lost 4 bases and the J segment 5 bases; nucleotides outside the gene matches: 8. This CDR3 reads CASSVSGLAGADEQYF. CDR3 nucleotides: TGCGCCAGCAGCGTCTCGGGACTAGCGGGAGCCGACGAGCAGTACTTC.

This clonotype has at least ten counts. The CDR3 DNA reads TGTGCCAGCTCACCACCAGCCGCCACAGATACGCAGTATTTT. Its protein product is CASSPPAATDTQYF. The V and J genes are TRBV18 and TRBJ2-3; D is unclear. Trimming left V 0 bases short and J 2 bases short, with 6 bases between. This CDR3 spans 14 amino acids. Looked up from germline, CDR1 is KGHSH and CDR2 is LQKENI.

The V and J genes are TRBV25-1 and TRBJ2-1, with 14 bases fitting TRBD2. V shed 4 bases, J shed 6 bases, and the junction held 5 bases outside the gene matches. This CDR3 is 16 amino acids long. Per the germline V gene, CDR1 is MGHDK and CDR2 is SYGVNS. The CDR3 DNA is TGTGCCAGCAGTGTAAGGACTAGCGGGAGGTTCAATGAGCAGTTCTTC. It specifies CASSVRTSGRFNEQFF. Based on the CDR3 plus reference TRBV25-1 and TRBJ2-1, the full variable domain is EADIYQTPRYLVIGTGKKITLECSQTMGHDKMYWYQQDPGMELHLIHYSYGVNSTEKGDLSSESTVSRIRTEHFPLTLESARPSHTSQYLCASSVRTSGRFNEQFFGPGTRLTVL.

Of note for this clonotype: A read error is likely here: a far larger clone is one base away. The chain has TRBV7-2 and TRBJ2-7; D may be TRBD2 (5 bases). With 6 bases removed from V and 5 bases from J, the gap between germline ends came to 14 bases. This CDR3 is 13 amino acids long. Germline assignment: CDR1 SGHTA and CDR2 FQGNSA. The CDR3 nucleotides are TGTGCCAGCAGTGTAACGGGAACGGACGAGCAGTACTTC. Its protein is CASSVTGTDEQYF.

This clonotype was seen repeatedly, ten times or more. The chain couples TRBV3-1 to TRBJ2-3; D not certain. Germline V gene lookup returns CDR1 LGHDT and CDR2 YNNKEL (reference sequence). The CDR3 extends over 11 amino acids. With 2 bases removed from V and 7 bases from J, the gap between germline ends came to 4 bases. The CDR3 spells CASSQSNTQYF. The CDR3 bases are TGTGCCAGCAGCCAATCGAATACGCAGTATTTT.

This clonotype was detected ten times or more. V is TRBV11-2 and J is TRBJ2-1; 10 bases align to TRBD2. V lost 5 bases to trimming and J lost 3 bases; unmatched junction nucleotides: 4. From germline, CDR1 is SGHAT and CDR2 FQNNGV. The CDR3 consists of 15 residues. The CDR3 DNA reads TGTGCCAGCAGCCAACTAGCGGGAATCTACAATGAGCAGTTCTTC. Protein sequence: CASSQLAGIYNEQFF.

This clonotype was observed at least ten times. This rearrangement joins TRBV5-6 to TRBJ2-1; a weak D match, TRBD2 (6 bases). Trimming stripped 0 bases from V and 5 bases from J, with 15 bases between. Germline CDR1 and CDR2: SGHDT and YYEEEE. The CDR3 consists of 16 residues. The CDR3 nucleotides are TGTGCCAGCAGCTTGGCCCGTCGGGAGATCAACAATGAGCAGTTCTTC. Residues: CASSLARREINNEQFF.

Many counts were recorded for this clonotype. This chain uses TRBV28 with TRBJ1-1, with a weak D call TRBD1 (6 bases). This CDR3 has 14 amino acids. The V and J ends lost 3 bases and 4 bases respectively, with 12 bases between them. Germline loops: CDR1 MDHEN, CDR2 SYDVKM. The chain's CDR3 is CASSFRGDGTEAFF. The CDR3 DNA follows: TGTGCCAGCAGTTTTAGGGGGGACGGCACTGAAGCTTTCTTT.

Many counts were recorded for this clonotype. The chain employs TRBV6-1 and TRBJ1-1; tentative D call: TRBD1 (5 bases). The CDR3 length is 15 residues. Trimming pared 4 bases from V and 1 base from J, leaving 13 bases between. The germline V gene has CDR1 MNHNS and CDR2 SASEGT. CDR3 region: CASSGRTGPNTEAFF. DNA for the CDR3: TGTGCCAGCAGTGGTCGAACGGGGCCGAACACTGAAGCTTTCTTT.

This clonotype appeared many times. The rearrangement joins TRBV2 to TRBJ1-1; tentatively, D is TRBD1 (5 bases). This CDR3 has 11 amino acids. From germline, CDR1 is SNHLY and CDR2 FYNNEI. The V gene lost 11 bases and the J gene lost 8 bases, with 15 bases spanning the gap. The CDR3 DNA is TGTGCCGACAACGGGGCAAAAGAAGCTTTCTTT. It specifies CADNGAKEAFF.

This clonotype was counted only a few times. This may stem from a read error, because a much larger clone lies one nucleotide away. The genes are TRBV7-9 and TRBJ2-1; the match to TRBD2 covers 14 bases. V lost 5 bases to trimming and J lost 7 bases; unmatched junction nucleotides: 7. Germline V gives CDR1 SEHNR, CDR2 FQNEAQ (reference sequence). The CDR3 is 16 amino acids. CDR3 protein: CASSPGLAGGLNEQFF. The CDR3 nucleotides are TGTGCCAGCAGCCCCGGACTAGCGGGAGGACTTAATGAGCAGTTCTTC.

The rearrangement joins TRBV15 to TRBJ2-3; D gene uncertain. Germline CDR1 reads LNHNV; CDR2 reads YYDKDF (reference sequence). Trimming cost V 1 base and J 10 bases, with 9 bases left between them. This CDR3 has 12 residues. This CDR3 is CATSRGPDAQYF. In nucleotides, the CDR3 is TGTGCCACCAGCAGAGGTCCGGATGCGCAGTATTTT.

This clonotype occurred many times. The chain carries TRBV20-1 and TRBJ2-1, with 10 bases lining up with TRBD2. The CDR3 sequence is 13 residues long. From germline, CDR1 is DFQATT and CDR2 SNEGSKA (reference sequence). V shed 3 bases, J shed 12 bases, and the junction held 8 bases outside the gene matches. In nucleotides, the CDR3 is TGCAGTGCTAGGCCGGTAGCGGGAGGATGGCAGTTCTTC. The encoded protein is CSARPVAGGWQFF.

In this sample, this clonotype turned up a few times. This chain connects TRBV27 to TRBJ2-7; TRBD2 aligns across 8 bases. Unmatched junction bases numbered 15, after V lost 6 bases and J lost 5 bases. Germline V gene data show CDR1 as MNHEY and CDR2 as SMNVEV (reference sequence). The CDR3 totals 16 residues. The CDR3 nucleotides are TGTGCCAGCAGAGCCTCAAAAGTAGCGGGACTCGACGAGCAGTACTTC. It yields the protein CASRASKVAGLDEQYF.

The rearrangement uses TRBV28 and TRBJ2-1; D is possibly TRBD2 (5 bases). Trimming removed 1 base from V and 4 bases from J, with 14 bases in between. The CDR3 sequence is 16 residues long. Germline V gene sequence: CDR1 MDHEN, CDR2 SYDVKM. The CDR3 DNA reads TGTGCCAGCAGTTTATTTGTGGCTAGCAGGTACAATGAGCAGTTCTTC. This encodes CASSLFVASRYNEQFF. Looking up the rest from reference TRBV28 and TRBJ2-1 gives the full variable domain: DVKVTQSSRYLVKRTGEKVFLECVQDMDHENMFWYRQDPGLGLRLIYFSYDVKMKEKGDIPEGYSVSREKKERFSLILESASTNQTSMYLCASSLFVASRYNEQFFGPGTRLTVL.

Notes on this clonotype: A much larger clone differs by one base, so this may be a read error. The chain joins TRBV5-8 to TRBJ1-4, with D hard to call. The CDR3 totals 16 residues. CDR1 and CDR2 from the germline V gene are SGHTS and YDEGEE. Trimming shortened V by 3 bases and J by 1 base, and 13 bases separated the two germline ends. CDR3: CASSSPAAGTNEKLFF. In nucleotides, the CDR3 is TGTGCCAGCAGCTCTCCCGCCGCGGGAACTAATGAAAAACTGTTTTTT. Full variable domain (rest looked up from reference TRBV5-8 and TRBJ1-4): EAGVTQSPTHLIKTRGQQATLRCSPISGHTSVYWYQQALGLGLQFLLWYDEGEERNRGNFPPRFSGRQFPNYSSELNVNALELEDSALYLCASSSPAAGTNEKLFFGSGTQLSVL.

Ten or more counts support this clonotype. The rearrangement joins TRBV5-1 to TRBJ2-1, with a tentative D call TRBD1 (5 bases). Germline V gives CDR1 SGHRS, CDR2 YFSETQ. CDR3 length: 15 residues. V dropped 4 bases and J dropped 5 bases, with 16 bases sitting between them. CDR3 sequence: CASSPFPTANNEQFF. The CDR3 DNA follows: TGCGCCAGCAGCCCCTTCCCGACAGCTAACAATGAGCAGTTCTTC.

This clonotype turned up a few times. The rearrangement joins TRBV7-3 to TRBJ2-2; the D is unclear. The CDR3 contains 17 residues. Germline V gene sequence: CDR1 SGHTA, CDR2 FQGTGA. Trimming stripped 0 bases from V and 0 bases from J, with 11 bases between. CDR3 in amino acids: CASSLTPPLTNTGELFF. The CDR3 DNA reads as TGTGCCAGCAGCTTAACCCCGCCGTTGACGAACACCGGGGAGCTGTTTTTT.

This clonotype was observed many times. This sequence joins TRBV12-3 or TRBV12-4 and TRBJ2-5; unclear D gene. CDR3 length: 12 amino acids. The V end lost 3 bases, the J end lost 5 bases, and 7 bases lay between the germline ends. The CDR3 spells CASSLNEETQYF. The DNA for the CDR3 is TGTGCCAGCAGTTTGAATGAGGAGACCCAGTACTTC.

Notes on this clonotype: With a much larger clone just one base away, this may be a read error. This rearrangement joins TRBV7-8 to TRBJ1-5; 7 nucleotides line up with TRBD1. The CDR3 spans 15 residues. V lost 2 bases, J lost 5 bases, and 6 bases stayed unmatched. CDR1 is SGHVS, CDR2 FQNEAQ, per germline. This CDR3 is CASSLRDSLDQPQHF. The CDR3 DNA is TGTGCCAGCAGCTTACGGGACAGCTTAGATCAGCCCCAGCATTTT.

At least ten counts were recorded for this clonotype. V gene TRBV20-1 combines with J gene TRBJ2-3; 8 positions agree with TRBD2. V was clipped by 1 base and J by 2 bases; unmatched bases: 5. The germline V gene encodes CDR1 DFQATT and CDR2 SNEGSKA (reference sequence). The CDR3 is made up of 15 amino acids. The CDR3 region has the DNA TGCAGTGCTAGAGTTGATAGCGGGATCACAGATACGCAGTATTTT. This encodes CSARVDSGITDTQYF.

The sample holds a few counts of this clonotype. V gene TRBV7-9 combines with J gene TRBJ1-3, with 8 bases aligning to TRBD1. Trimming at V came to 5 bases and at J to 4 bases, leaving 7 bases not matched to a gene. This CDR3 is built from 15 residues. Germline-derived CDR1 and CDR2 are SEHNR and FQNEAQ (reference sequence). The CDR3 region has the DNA TGTGCCAGCAGCCAACAGGGGGGAAGAGGAAACACCATATATTTT. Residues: CASSQQGGRGNTIYF.

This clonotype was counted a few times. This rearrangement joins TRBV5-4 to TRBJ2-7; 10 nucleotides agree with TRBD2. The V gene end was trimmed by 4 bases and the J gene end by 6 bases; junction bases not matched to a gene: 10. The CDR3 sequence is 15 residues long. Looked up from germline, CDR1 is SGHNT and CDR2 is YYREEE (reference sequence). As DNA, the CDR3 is TGTGCCAGCAGCGTGGAGCCTAGCGGGAGTCTCGAGCAGTACTTC. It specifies CASSVEPSGSLEQYF. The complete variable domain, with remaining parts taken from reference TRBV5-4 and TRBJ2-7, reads ETGVTQSPTHLIKTRGQQVTLRCSSQSGHNTVSWYQQALGQGPQFIFQYYREEENGRGNFPPRFSGLQFPNYSSELNVNALELDDSALYLCASSVEPSGSLEQYFGPGTRLTVT.

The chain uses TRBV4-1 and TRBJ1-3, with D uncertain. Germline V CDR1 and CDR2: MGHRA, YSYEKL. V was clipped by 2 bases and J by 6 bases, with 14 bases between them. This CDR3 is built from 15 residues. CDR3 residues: CASSQLVRKENTIYF. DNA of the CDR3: TGCGCCAGCAGCCAACTAGTTAGAAAGGAAAACACCATATATTTT.